Listed here are 4 T cell receptor beta chains from one sample, sequenced in a study of T cell responses to AZD1222 COVID-19 vaccine. Using immunoSEQ multiplex PCR, the repertoire was profiled, and TCRdb retains in-frame clones only, with some absent. The sample carries roughly 120,000 clones, about 87% recorded once. The specimen was peripheral blood, collected on day 0 of AZD1222 vaccination. The receptor set was obtained from an adult in good health.

This clone appeared once. This chain links TRBV5-6 with TRBJ1-2; D possibly corresponds to TRBD1 (6 bases). V gave up 3 bases and J gave up 12 bases, with 15 bases separating them. There are 12 residues in the CDR3. Germline CDR1 and CDR2: SGHDT and YYEEEE. The CDR3 bases are TGTGCCAGCAGCTACTGGACAGCTTTCCACACCTTC. It specifies CASSYWTAFHTF.

The V and J genes are TRBV15 and TRBJ2-1, with 10 bases that match TRBD2. Germline assignment: CDR1 LNHNV and CDR2 YYDKDF (reference sequence). The V and J ends lost 11 bases and 0 bases, in that order; junction bases with no gene match: 4. The CDR3 loop spans 14 amino acids. This CDR3 reads CAATSGSSYNEQFF. The CDR3 coding sequence is TGTGCCGCGACTAGCGGGTCCTCCTACAATGAGCAGTTCTTC.

The chain links TRBV6-6 to TRBJ1-2; 7 positions agree with TRBD1. With 6 bases clipped from V and 6 bases from J, the junction kept 7 bases outside the gene matches. Germline assignment: CDR1 MNHNY and CDR2 SVGAGI (reference sequence). The CDR3 runs 13 residues. The CDR3 DNA reads TGTGCCAGCAGCATCGCGCAGGGGGATGGCTACACCTTC. Translated, it gives CASSIAQGDGYTF.

The chain has TRBV5-8 and TRBJ1-2; maybe TRBD1 (5 bases). Looked up from germline, CDR1 is SGHTS and CDR2 is YDEGEE. V was shortened by 7 bases and J by 4 bases, with 17 bases between the two germline ends. There are 14 residues in the CDR3. The chain's CDR3 is CASGPWGVGYGYTF. The CDR3 nucleotides are TGTGCCAGCGGCCCGTGGGGGGTGGGCTATGGCTACACCTTC.